The 32 T cell receptor beta chains presented below share a single source sample, sequenced in a study of blood T cell repertoires in COVID-19. Measured with immunoSEQ multiplex PCR; TCRdb has only the in-frame clones, and not every one. The repertoire holds some 140,000 clones, with around three quarters as singletons. The sample comprised peripheral blood. Every receptor here comes from a man of 80 years or more with acute or convalescent COVID-19.

This clone was observed a handful of times. This chain connects TRBV7-9 to TRBJ1-4, with 9 nucleotides matching TRBD1. J lost 4 bases, V lost 4 bases, and 4 bases had no gene match. Germline CDR1 SEHNR, CDR2 FQNEAQ (reference sequence). CDR3 size: 15 residues. DNA of the CDR3: TGTGCCAGCAGCTACCCGGGACAGGGTAATGAAAAACTGTTTTTT. Its translation: CASSYPGQGNEKLFF.

This chain connects TRBV18 to TRBJ2-5; 9 bases line up with TRBD1. V shed 3 bases, J shed 5 bases, and the junction held 4 bases outside the gene matches. Germline V gene data show CDR1 as KGHSH and CDR2 as LQKENI. The CDR3 runs to 14 residues. The CDR3 DNA reads TGTGCCAGCTCACCGGGGACAGGGAGGGAGACCCAGTACTTC. Translating it yields CASSPGTGRETQYF.

The chain employs TRBV5-4 and TRBJ1-6, with D uncertain. V was pared by 1 base and J by 5 bases, with 7 bases between. CDR3 size: 14 residues. Germline V gene sequence: CDR1 SGHNT, CDR2 YYREEE (reference sequence). CDR3: CASSLFQNNSPLHF. CDR3 in DNA: TGTGCCAGCAGCTTGTTTCAGAATAATTCACCCCTCCACTTT.

The table lists this clone with a few counts. The rearrangement links TRBV12-3 or TRBV12-4 to TRBJ1-2; D is unclear. This CDR3 has 13 residues. Trimming took off 3 bases at V and 2 bases at J, with 7 bases between the two ends. For the CDR3, the DNA is TGTGCCAGCAGTTTGCAGGAAAACTATGGCTACACCTTC. Protein: CASSLQENYGYTF.

This clone was counted once. The chain links TRBV29-1 to TRBJ1-2; 8 bases are shared with TRBD1. The CDR3 consists of 14 residues. Germline loops: CDR1 SQVTM, CDR2 ANQGSEA. J lost 0 bases, V lost 4 bases, and 4 bases had no gene match. CDR3 sequence reads: CSVGTGPPNYGYTF. The CDR3 DNA follows: TGCAGCGTTGGGACAGGGCCCCCTAACTATGGCTACACCTTC.

The chain has TRBV13 and TRBJ1-6; TRBD1 aligns across 10 bases. This CDR3 contains 15 residues. From germline, CDR1 is PRHDT and CDR2 FYEKMQ (reference sequence). The V and J ends lost 5 bases and 10 bases, in that order; junction bases with no gene match: 8. The DNA of the CDR3 is TGTGCCAGCAGCCCGGGGACAGGGGCTTGGTCACCCCTCCACTTT. The encoded protein is CASSPGTGAWSPLHF.

The chain links TRBV9 to TRBJ1-4, with a possible D match to TRBD1 (6 bases). The CDR3 is made up of 17 amino acids. V was shortened by 4 bases and J by 3 bases, with 19 bases between the two germline ends. Germline-derived CDR1 and CDR2 are SGDLS and YYNGEE. The CDR3 DNA follows: TGTGCCAGCAGCCGCCCGAGCGGGGGGCGGGCTAATGAAAAACTGTTTTTT. It translates to CASSRPSGGRANEKLFF.

This clone was detected ten times or more. The chain couples TRBV3-1 (or the pseudogene TRBV3-2) to TRBJ1-6, with D possibly TRBD1 on 6 matching bases. The germline V gene encodes CDR1 LGHDT and CDR2 YNNKEL (reference sequence). The CDR3 loop spans 17 amino acids. V shed 1 base and J shed 8 bases, with 18 bases lying between them. The CDR3 protein is CASSQALGRGNDSPLHF. The CDR3 DNA follows: TGTGCCAGCAGCCAAGCATTGGGCAGGGGTAATGATTCACCCCTCCACTTT.

This chain joins TRBV7-9 and TRBJ2-3; TRBD1 aligns across 9 bases. The germline CDR1 and CDR2 sequences are SEHNR and FQNEAQ (reference sequence). The CDR3 contains 16 residues. J gave up 4 bases and V 4 bases, and 9 bases lay outside the gene matches. The DNA for the CDR3 is TGTGCCAGCAGCTCCGGGACAGGGAAAGATTCAGATACGCAGTATTTT. It codes for CASSSGTGKDSDTQYF.

CDR3 nucleotides: TGCGCCAGCAGCTTGGATAGCGGGGGGCAAGAGACCCAGTACTTC. As protein: CASSLDSGGQETQYF. V is TRBV5-1 and J is TRBJ2-5, with TRBD2 identical over 10 bases. The CDR3 contains 15 residues. The germline V gene has CDR1 SGHRS and CDR2 YFSETQ. J gave up 2 bases and V 0 bases, and 1 base lay outside the gene matches.

This clone was counted a few times. This sequence joins TRBV14 and TRBJ1-6; TRBD1 might be the D (6 bases). V was cut by 3 bases and J by 5 bases, with 8 bases left in between. This CDR3 has 14 amino acids. The germline gives CDR1 SGHDN, CDR2 FVKESK. CDR3 nucleotides: TGTGCCAGCAGCCATTACAGGGATAATTCACCCCTCCACTTT. The encoded protein is CASSHYRDNSPLHF.

This clone has just a few counts. The chain employs TRBV5-6 and TRBJ2-7, with 7 bases aligning to TRBD1. The CDR3 extends over 14 amino acids. Germline V CDR1 and CDR2: SGHDT, YYEEEE. With 3 bases clipped from V and 6 bases from J, the junction kept 9 bases outside the gene matches. CDR3 bases: TGTGCCAGCAGCTACGACAGGGCGTCGGTCGAGCAGTACTTC. It specifies CASSYDRASVEQYF.

This chain links TRBV25-1 with TRBJ2-1, with 8 bases that match TRBD1. Per the germline V gene, CDR1 is MGHDK and CDR2 is SYGVNS. The CDR3 is 16 residues long. J lost 4 bases, V lost 8 bases, and 13 bases had no gene match. The CDR3 sequence is CASCCGGTGQYNEQFF. The CDR3 DNA follows: TGTGCCAGCTGTTGCGGAGGGACAGGACAATACAATGAGCAGTTCTTC. The full variable domain, completed using reference TRBV25-1 and TRBJ2-1, is EADIYQTPRYLVIGTGKKITLECSQTMGHDKMYWYQQDPGMELHLIHYSYGVNSTEKGDLSSESTVSRIRTEHFPLTLESARPSHTSQYLCASCCGGTGQYNEQFFGPGTRLTVL.

The V and J genes are TRBV28 and TRBJ2-7; 8 bases agree with TRBD1. Germline CDR1 and CDR2: MDHEN and SYDVKM. This CDR3 is built from 15 residues. V lost 9 bases, J lost 4 bases, and 14 bases stayed unmatched. The CDR3 here is CASCRPGTGSYEQYF. In DNA, the CDR3 is TGTGCCAGTTGCAGACCTGGGACAGGATCTTACGAGCAGTACTTC. The full variable domain, its missing parts supplied by reference TRBV28 and TRBJ2-7, is DVKVTQSSRYLVKRTGEKVFLECVQDMDHENMFWYRQDPGLGLRLIYFSYDVKMKEKGDIPEGYSVSREKKERFSLILESASTNQTSMYLCASCRPGTGSYEQYFGPGTRLTVT.

In its sample, this clone was seen a few times. This chain links TRBV30 with TRBJ2-7, with 10 bases aligning to TRBD1. Germline-derived CDR1 and CDR2 are GTSNPN and SVGIG (reference sequence). J gave up 9 bases and V 5 bases, and 13 bases lay outside the gene matches. The CDR3 length is 14 residues. The DNA of the CDR3 is TGTGCCTGGCGAACTCGGACAGGGGGTCTTGCGCAGTACTTC. Protein product: CAWRTRTGGLAQYF. The whole variable domain, filled in from reference TRBV30 and TRBJ2-7, reads SQTIHQWPATLVQPVGSPLSLECTVEGTSNPNLYWYRQAAGRGLQLLFYSVGIGQISSEVPQNLSASRPQDRQFILSSKKLLLSDSGFYLCAWRTRTGGLAQYFGPGTRLTVT.

This clone was found a few times. V is TRBV30 and J is TRBJ1-6; D gene ambiguous. This CDR3 is built from 13 residues. In germline, CDR1 is GTSNPN, CDR2 SVGIG (reference sequence). The V end lost 3 bases, the J end lost 5 bases, and 8 bases lay between the germline ends. The CDR3 is CAWRVSDNSPLHF. DNA of the CDR3: TGTGCCTGGAGGGTTTCGGATAATTCACCCCTCCACTTT.

This chain uses TRBV7-8 with TRBJ2-3, with 11 bases matching TRBD1. V lost 3 bases and J lost 6; bases outside the gene matches: 8. There are 16 residues in the CDR3. CDR1 is SGHVS, CDR2 FQNEAQ, per germline. The CDR3 loop reads CASSLSRDRGFDTQYF. The CDR3 coding sequence is TGTGCCAGCAGCTTGTCTAGGGACAGGGGGTTTGATACGCAGTATTTT.

This chain joins TRBV29-1 and TRBJ1-3; D unclear. The CDR3 runs to 12 residues. Germline V gene sequence: CDR1 SQVTM, CDR2 ANQGSEA. Trimming stripped 6 bases from V and 0 bases from J, with 6 bases between. CDR3 bases: TGCAGCGTCTACTCCTCTGGAAACACCATATATTTT. It yields the protein CSVYSSGNTIYF.

Only one count was recorded for this clone. This sequence joins TRBV7-2 and TRBJ2-7; TRBD1 is a possible D gene (5 bases). The germline V gene encodes CDR1 SGHTA and CDR2 FQGNSA. The V and J ends lost 1 base and 2 bases respectively, with 9 bases between them. This CDR3 has 14 amino acids. CDR3 sequence reads: CASSLGRETYEQYF. The CDR3 DNA reads TGTGCCAGCAGCTTAGGCAGGGAAACCTACGAGCAGTACTTC.

This chain uses TRBV14 with TRBJ1-2; D is ambiguous. The CDR3 length is 14 residues. Germline CDR1 SGHDN, CDR2 FVKESK. Trimming removed 0 bases at V and 4 bases at J, with 9 bases between. The CDR3 DNA is TGTGCCAGCAGCCAAGATCGGGCGGGCTATGGCTACACCTTC. It specifies CASSQDRAGYGYTF.

CDR3 nucleotide sequence: TGTGCCGGGTTACCGGGACAGGGGGCGTCAACTAATGAAAAACTGTTTTTT. Translated, it gives CAGLPGQGASTNEKLFF. J is TRBJ1-4 and V is TRBV30; 12 bases fit TRBD1. Unmatched junction bases numbered 10, after V lost 8 bases and J lost 0 bases. Germline CDR1 is GTSNPN and CDR2 is SVGIG (reference sequence). The CDR3 has 17 residues.

The chain employs TRBV4-3 and TRBJ1-1, with D perhaps TRBD1 (6 bases). Germline V gene lookup returns CDR1 LGHNA and CDR2 YSLEER. CDR3 length: 14 amino acids. V lost 2 bases to trimming and J lost 6 bases, with 13 bases between them. The CDR3 protein is CASSQQGFRAEAFF. Here the CDR3 DNA reads TGCGCCAGCAGCCAACAGGGGTTTAGGGCTGAAGCTTTCTTT.

The chain has TRBV5-1 and TRBJ1-4; a weak D match, TRBD1 (5 bases). Trimming pared 1 base from V and 8 bases from J, leaving 9 bases between. Looked up from germline, CDR1 is SGHRS and CDR2 is YFSETQ. The CDR3 runs 13 residues. The CDR3 reads CASSLTGKEKLFF. The CDR3 DNA reads TGCGCCAGCAGCTTGACAGGAAAAGAAAAACTGTTTTTT.

The V and J genes are TRBV3-1 (or the pseudogene TRBV3-2) and TRBJ1-2; unclear D gene. The CDR3 runs 14 residues. The ends were cut back, 4 bases at V and 4 bases at J, with 13 bases in the middle. The V gene's germline CDR1 is LGHDT and CDR2 YNNKEL (reference sequence). The CDR3 loop is CASSPKAGPYGYTF. CDR3 in DNA: TGTGCCAGCAGCCCCAAGGCGGGCCCCTATGGCTACACCTTC.

This rearrangement joins TRBV5-1 to TRBJ2-6; 9 bases align to TRBD1. After removal of 0 bases from V and 0 bases from J, the junction contained 4 bases not matched to a gene. This CDR3 region has 18 residues. Germline lookup yields CDR1 SGHRS and CDR2 YFSETQ. The chain's CDR3 is CASSLVLTGGSGANVLTF. The DNA for the CDR3 is TGCGCCAGCAGCTTGGTACTGACAGGGGGCTCTGGGGCCAACGTCCTGACTTTC. Drawing the rest from reference TRBV5-1 and TRBJ2-6, the complete variable domain is KAGVTQTPRYLIKTRGQQVTLSCSPISGHRSVSWYQQTPGQGLQFLFEYFSETQRNKGNFPGRFSGRQFSNSRSEMNVSTLELGDSALYLCASSLVLTGGSGANVLTFGAGSRLTVL.

The chain is built from TRBV19 and TRBJ2-7, with D possibly being TRBD2 (6 bases). The CDR3 is 13 amino acids. Germline V gives CDR1 LNHDA, CDR2 SQIVND (reference sequence). The V and J ends lost 4 bases and 3 bases respectively, with 10 bases between them. CDR3 in DNA: TGTGCCAGTAGTAAAGTGGAGGGCTACGAGCAGTACTTC. Its translation is CASSKVEGYEQYF.

This clone was seen a few times. Written as DNA, the CDR3 is TGTGCCAGCAGCGCACCGGCGGGATGGGCTGGCACTGAAGCTTTCTTT. It codes for CASSAPAGWAGTEAFF. The V call is TRBV7-2, the J call TRBJ1-1; D gene unclear. CDR1 SGHTA and CDR2 FQGNSA come from the germline V gene. The CDR3 has 16 residues. Trimming shortened V by 5 bases and J by 4 bases, and 20 bases separated the two germline ends.

This clone was detected a few times. The CDR3 loop reads CASTNLGTGGSGYTF. Here the CDR3 DNA reads TGCGCCAGCACCAACCTGGGGACAGGGGGCAGCGGCTACACCTTC. The V call is TRBV5-1, the J call TRBJ1-2; 12 nucleotides line up with TRBD1. This CDR3 has 15 residues. The V segment lost 6 bases and the J segment 8 bases; nucleotides outside the gene matches: 11. Germline V gene sequence: CDR1 SGHRS, CDR2 YFSETQ. The full variable domain, completed using reference TRBV5-1 and TRBJ1-2, is KAGVTQTPRYLIKTRGQQVTLSCSPISGHRSVSWYQQTPGQGLQFLFEYFSETQRNKGNFPGRFSGRQFSNSRSEMNVSTLELGDSALYLCASTNLGTGGSGYTFGSGTRLTVV.

The gene calls are TRBV18 and TRBJ2-7, with a weak D call TRBD1 (6 bases). Trimming cost V 6 bases and J 2 bases, with 20 bases left between them. The CDR3 covers 16 residues. The germline V gene encodes CDR1 KGHSH and CDR2 LQKENI. CDR3 residues: CASSVSRQVGTYEQYF. The CDR3 DNA sequence: TGTGCCAGCTCCGTTTCCCGACAGGTAGGCACCTACGAGCAGTACTTC.

The chain has TRBV9 and TRBJ2-6, with TRBD1 as a possible D gene (6 bases). The V gene lost 3 bases and the J gene lost 16 bases, with 29 bases spanning the gap. Per germline, CDR1 SGDLS and CDR2 YYNGEE. This CDR3 region has 17 residues. The CDR3 DNA sequence: TGTGCCAGCAGCGGATTCGGAAACACAGGGCGCGGCCATCGACTGACTTTC. This translates into CASSGFGNTGRGHRLTF. Full variable domain (missing parts from reference TRBV9 and TRBJ2-6): DSGVTQTPKHLITATGQRVTLRCSPRSGDLSVYWYQQSLDQGLQFLIQYYNGEERAKGNILERFSAQQFPDLHSELNLSSLELGDSALYFCASSGFGNTGRGHRLTFGAGSRLTVL.

The chain links TRBV7-3 to TRBJ1-2; maybe TRBD1 (5 bases). This CDR3 region has 15 residues. The ends were cut back, 3 bases at V and 0 bases at J, with 11 bases in the middle. Germline V lookup: CDR1 SGHTA, CDR2 FQGTGA. The CDR3 loop reads CASSFGGEANYGYTF. CDR3 nucleotide sequence: TGTGCCAGCAGCTTTGGGGGGGAAGCTAACTATGGCTACACCTTC.

A word on this clone: In the same sample, other DNA sequences code for this CDR3. J is TRBJ1-5 and V is TRBV5-1, with a weak D call TRBD1 (5 bases). V was shortened by 0 bases and J by 5 bases, with 6 bases between the two germline ends. Germline V CDR1 and CDR2: SGHRS, YFSETQ. The CDR3 runs to 13 residues. The CDR3 protein is CASSLAGDQPQHF. DNA of the CDR3: TGCGCCAGCAGCTTGGCGGGGGATCAGCCCCAGCATTTT.